This T cell receptor beta chain was documented in a study of OX40 agonist ivuxolimab in advanced cancers. Study-wide context: Three patients, one with hepatocellular carcinoma and two with cutaneous melanoma, responded partially.

The germline V gene encodes CDR1 SEHNR and CDR2 FQNEAQ (reference sequence). The CDR3 totals 16 residues. V trimming: 4 bases; J trimming: 7 bases; junction bases outside the gene matches: 7. A word on this clone: Its antigen remains unidentified.

Study-level points and caveats: Nonresponders included some who also had low normalized T-cell clonal expansion.

This table comes from immunoSEQ multiplex PCR, and its TCRdb copy is limited to in-frame clones, with some not included. In the table there are some 60,000 clones, 87% of which are singletons. Specimen: CD4+ or CD8+ T cells sorted from blood, collected in a trial of the OX40 agonist ivuxolimab. This clonotype originated in an adult with an advanced solid tumor such as melanoma, head and neck, liver or kidney cancer. The J gene is TRBJ2-1, the V gene TRBV7-9, with 13 bases identical to TRBD2. The CDR3 region has the DNA TGTGCCAGCAGCTCCCGGACTAGCGGGAGACGGAATGAGCAGTTCTTC. Translation: CASSSRTSGRRNEQFF.